This T cell receptor beta chain originates from a study of radiation and T cells in renal cell carcinoma. Stated time point: blood 2 weeks post-SBRT. Treatment described: 15 Gy SBRT to primary tumor, nephrectomy 4 weeks later. The germline gives CDR1 DFQATT, CDR2 SNEGSKA (reference sequence). V lost 6 bases, J lost 6 bases, and 11 bases lay in between. The CDR3 totals 11 residues. Generated by immunoSEQ multiplex PCR, the TCRdb table keeps only in-frame clones and is missing some. Among some 130,000 clones listed, roughly 91% were seen once. This specimen was blood, taken from a patient whose treatment included radiotherapy and nephrectomy. This TCR was sampled from an older woman with renal cell carcinoma. This sequence joins TRBV20-1 and TRBJ1-2; TRBD1 is a possible D gene (5 bases). Here the CDR3 reads CSARGSNGYTF. The DNA for the CDR3 is TGCAGTGCACGGGGGAGCAATGGCTACACCTTC.